One sample yielded the 5 T cell receptor beta chains listed below, sequenced in a study of post-analysis software for immune sequencing data. Whole-study findings and limits: Relative to controls, patients had 4 or 5 TRBV segments at higher frequency, with TRBV5-6, TRBV5-1 and TRBV20-1 among these.

Researchers reported that TCR beta cDNA libraries carried unique molecular identifiers. TCRdb re-analysed the PCR reads in MiXCR, keeping a single row per CDR3 protein. The sample includes hundreds of thousands of distinct CDR3 sequences, less than 35% of them seen just once. These receptors lack a known antigen. Sequencing was performed on blood. All receptors come from a girl aged 10 to 17 with multiple sclerosis.

V usage is TRBV28 and J usage is TRBJ2-7, with 9 bases lining up with TRBD1. V trimming: 1 base; J trimming: 2 bases; junction bases outside the gene matches: 3. Germline CDR1 MDHEN, CDR2 SYDVKM. The CDR3 extends over 15 amino acids. The DNA of the CDR3 is TGTGCCAGCAGTTTATACGGGACAGGGCCCTACGAGCAGTACTTC. This gives the protein CASSLYGTGPYEQYF.

V and J are TRBV6-5 and TRBJ1-2; 10 bases line up with TRBD1. With 5 bases clipped from V and 4 bases from J, the junction kept 7 bases outside the gene matches. Germline lookup yields CDR1 MNHEY and CDR2 SVGAGI. The length of the CDR3 is 15 residues. CDR3 in DNA: TGTGCCAGCAGTACCCGGACAGGGGGTGTCTATGGCTACACCTTC. Translation: CASSTRTGGVYGYTF.

V is TRBV29-1 and J is TRBJ1-2; D uncertain. Trimming removed 0 bases from V and 0 bases from J, with 11 bases in between. CDR3 length equals 15 residues. Germline loops: CDR1 SQVTM, CDR2 ANQGSEA. CDR3 loop: CSVEESQLANYGYTF. CDR3 coding DNA: TGCAGCGTTGAAGAATCACAGCTAGCTAACTATGGCTACACCTTC. Variable domain in full (rest from reference TRBV29-1 and TRBJ1-2): SAVISQKPSRDICQRGTSLTIQCQVDSQVTMMFWYRQQPGQSLTLIATANQGSEATYESGFVIDKFPISRPNLTFSTLTVSNMSPEDSSIYLCSVEESQLANYGYTFGSGTRLTVV.

This clonotype appeared once. The rearrangement joins TRBV12-3 or TRBV12-4 to TRBJ1-2; 8 nucleotides agree with TRBD1. After removal of 4 bases from V and 4 bases from J, the junction contained 8 bases not matched to a gene. This CDR3 has 15 residues. CDR3 coding DNA: TGTGCCAGCAGTTCAGGCAGGGGGCATGGCTATGGCTACACCTTC. It encodes CASSSGRGHGYGYTF.

Ten or more counts support this clonotype. V gene TRBV7-3 combines with J gene TRBJ2-3, with D possibly being TRBD1 (5 bases). The CDR3 runs 16 residues. Germline V gene lookup returns CDR1 SGHTA and CDR2 FQGTGA. Trimming removed 5 bases at V and 1 base at J, with 16 bases between. The CDR3 nucleotides are TGTGCCAGCAGCCCCCAAGGGGCGATTGGCACAGATACGCAGTATTTT. Translating gives CASSPQGAIGTDTQYF.